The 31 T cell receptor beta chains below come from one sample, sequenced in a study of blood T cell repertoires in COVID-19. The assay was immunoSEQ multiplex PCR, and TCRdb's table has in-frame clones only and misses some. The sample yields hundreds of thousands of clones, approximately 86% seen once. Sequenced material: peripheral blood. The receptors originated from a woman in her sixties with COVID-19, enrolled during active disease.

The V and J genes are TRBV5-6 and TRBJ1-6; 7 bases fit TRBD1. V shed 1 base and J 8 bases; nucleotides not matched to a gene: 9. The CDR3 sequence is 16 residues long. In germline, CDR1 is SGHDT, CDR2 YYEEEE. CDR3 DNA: TGTGCCAGCAGCTTGTCCCGAGGGGGCGTTGATTCACCCCTCCACTTT. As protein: CASSLSRGGVDSPLHF.

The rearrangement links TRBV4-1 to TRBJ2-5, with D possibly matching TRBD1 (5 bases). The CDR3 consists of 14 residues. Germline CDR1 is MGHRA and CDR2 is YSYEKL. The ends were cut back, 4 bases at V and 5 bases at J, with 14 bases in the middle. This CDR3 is CASSLEPGSETQYF. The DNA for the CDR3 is TGCGCCAGCAGCCTAGAACCAGGGTCGGAGACCCAGTACTTC.

The CDR3 DNA follows: TGTGCCAGCAGCCCCGGGACAGGGGTCATGTACGAGCAGTACTTC. This sequence encodes CASSPGTGVMYEQYF. J is TRBJ2-7 and V is TRBV13, with 10 bases that match TRBD1. V lost 5 bases, J lost 4 bases, and 8 bases stayed unmatched. The germline V gene encodes CDR1 PRHDT and CDR2 FYEKMQ (reference sequence). The CDR3 spans 15 residues.

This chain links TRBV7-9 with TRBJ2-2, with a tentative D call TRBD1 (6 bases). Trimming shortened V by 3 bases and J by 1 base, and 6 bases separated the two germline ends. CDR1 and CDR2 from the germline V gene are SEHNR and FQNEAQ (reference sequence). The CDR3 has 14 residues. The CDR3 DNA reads TGTGCCAGCAGCTTGGGACAGAACACCGGGGAGCTGTTTTTT. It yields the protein CASSLGQNTGELFF.

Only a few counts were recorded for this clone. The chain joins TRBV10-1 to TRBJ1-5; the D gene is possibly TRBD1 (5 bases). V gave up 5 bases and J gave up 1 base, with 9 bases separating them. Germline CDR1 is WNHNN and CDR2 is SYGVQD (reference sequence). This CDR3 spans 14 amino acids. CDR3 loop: CASSPGSSNQPQHF. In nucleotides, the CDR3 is TGCGCCAGCAGTCCAGGGTCCAGCAATCAGCCCCAGCATTTT.

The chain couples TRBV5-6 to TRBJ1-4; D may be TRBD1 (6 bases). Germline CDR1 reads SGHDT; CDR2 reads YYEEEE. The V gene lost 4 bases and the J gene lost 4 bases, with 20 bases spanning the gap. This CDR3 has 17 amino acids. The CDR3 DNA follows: TGTGCCAGCAGCCAGGCGGTCCCGGGACACTATAATGAAAAACTGTTTTTT. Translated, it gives CASSQAVPGHYNEKLFF.

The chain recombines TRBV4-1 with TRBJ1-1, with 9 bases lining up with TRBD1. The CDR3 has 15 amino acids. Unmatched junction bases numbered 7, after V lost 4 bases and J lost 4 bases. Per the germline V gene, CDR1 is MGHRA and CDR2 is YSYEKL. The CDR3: CASSLSDRGLTEAFF. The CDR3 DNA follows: TGCGCCAGCAGCCTGTCGGACAGGGGACTCACTGAAGCTTTCTTT.

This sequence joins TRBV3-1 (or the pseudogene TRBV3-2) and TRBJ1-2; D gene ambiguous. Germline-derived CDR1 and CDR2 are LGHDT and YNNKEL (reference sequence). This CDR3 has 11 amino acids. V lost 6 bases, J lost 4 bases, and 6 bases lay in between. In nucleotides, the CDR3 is TGTGCCAGCAGTACTTCCTATGGCTACACCTTC. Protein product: CASSTSYGYTF.

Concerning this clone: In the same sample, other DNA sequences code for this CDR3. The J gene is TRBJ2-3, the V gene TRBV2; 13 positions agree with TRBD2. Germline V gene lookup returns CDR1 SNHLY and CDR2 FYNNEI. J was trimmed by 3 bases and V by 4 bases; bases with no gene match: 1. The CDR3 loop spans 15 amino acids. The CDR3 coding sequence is TGTGCCAGCAGTGGACTAGCGGGGGGTACAGATACGCAGTATTTT. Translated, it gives CASSGLAGGTDTQYF. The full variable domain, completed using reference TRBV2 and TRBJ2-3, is EPEVTQTPSHQVTQMGQEVILRCVPISNHLYFYWYRQILGQKVEFLVSFYNNEISEKSEIFDDQFSVERPDGSNFTLKIRSTKLEDSAMYFCASSGLAGGTDTQYFGPGTRLTVL.

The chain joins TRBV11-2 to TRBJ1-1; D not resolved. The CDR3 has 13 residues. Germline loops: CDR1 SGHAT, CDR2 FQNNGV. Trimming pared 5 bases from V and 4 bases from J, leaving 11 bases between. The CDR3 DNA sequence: TGTGCCAGCAGCCAGAGGGTGGCCACTGAAGCTTTCTTT. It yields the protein CASSQRVATEAFF.

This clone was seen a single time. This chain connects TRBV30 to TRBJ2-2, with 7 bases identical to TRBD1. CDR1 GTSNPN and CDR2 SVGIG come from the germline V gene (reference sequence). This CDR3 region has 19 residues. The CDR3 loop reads CASDLMSQGVASSTGELFF. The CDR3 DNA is TGTGCTTCGGACCTTATGAGCCAGGGGGTTGCTAGCAGCACCGGGGAGCTGTTTTTT.

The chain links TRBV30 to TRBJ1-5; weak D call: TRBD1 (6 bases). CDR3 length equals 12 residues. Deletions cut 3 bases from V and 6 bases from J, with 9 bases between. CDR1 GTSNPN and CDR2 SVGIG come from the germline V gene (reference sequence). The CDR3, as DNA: TGTGCCTGGAGCGGGGGGCTTCAGCCCCAGCATTTT. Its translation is CAWSGGLQPQHF.

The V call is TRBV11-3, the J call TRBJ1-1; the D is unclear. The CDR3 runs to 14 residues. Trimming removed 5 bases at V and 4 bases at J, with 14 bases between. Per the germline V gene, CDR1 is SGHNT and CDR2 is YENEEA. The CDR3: CASSPPEVLTEAFF. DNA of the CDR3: TGTGCCAGCAGCCCACCTGAGGTGCTCACTGAAGCTTTCTTT.

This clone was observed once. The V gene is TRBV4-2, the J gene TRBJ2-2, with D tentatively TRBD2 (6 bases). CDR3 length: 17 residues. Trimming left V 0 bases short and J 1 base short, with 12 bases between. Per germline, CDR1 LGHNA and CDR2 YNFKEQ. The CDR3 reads CASSQDSGGMNTGELFF. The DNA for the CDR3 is TGTGCCAGCAGCCAAGATTCGGGCGGGATGAACACCGGGGAGCTGTTTTTT.

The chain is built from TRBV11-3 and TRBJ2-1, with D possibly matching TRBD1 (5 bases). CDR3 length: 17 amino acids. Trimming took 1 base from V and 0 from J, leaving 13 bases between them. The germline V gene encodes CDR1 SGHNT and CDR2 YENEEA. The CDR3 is CASSLGGSRSSYNEQFF. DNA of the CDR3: TGTGCCAGCAGCTTAGGGGGCAGCCGGAGCTCCTACAATGAGCAGTTCTTC.

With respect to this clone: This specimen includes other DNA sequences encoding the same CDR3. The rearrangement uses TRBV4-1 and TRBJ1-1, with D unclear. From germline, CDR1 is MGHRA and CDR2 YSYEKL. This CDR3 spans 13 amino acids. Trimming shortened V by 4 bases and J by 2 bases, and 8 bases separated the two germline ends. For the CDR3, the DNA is TGCGCCAGCAGCCGGACGGGAAACACTGAAGCTTTCTTT. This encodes CASSRTGNTEAFF.

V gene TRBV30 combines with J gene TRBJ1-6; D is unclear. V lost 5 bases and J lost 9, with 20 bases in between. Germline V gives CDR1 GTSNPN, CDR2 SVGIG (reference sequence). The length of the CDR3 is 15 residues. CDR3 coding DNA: TGTGCCTGGGAGCAACTCGGCGGCTATGGTTCACCCCTCCACTTT. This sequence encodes CAWEQLGGYGSPLHF.

The DNA of the CDR3 is TGCAGCGCTCCGACAGGGAACTCCTACAATGAGCAGTTCTTC. Translated: CSAPTGNSYNEQFF. The chain is built from TRBV29-1 and TRBJ2-1, with 7 bases fitting TRBD1. This CDR3 is built from 14 residues. Germline lookup yields CDR1 SQVTM and CDR2 ANQGSEA. Trimming removed 7 bases from V and 0 bases from J; junction bases left unmatched: 6.

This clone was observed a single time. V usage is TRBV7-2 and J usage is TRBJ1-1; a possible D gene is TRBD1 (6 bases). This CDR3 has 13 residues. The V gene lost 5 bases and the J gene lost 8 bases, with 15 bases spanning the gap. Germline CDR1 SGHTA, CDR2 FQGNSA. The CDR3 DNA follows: TGTGCCAGCAGCGGGGAGGGGGGCCTCGAAGCTTTCTTT. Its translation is CASSGEGGLEAFF.

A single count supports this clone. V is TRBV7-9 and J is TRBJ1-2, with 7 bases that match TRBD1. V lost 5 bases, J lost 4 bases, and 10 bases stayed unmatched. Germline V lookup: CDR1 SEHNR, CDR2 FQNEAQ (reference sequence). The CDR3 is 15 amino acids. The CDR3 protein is CASSHDVGTAYGYTF. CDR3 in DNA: TGTGCCAGCAGCCATGATGTGGGGACAGCCTATGGCTACACCTTC.

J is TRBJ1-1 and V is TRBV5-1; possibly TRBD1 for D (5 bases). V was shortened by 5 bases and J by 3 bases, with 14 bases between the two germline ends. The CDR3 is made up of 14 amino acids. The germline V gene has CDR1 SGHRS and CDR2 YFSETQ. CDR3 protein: CASRRGWRDTEAFF. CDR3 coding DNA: TGCGCCAGCAGGCGGGGGTGGCGAGACACTGAAGCTTTCTTT.

In DNA, the CDR3 is TGTGCCAGCAGTTTATTTCGGGAAGGGAATGGCTACACCTTC. Translation gives CASSLFREGNGYTF. The chain joins TRBV27 to TRBJ1-2, with D unclear. With 1 base removed from V and 6 bases from J, the gap between germline ends came to 12 bases. The CDR3 contains 14 residues. From germline, CDR1 is MNHEY and CDR2 SMNVEV (reference sequence).

CDR3 sequence: CASSLNRAETQYF. CDR3 bases: TGTGCCAGCAGCCTGAACAGGGCAGAGACCCAGTACTTC. The gene calls are TRBV3-1 (or the pseudogene TRBV3-2) and TRBJ2-5, with D perhaps matching TRBD1 (6 bases). Trimming took off 4 bases at V and 4 bases at J, with 10 bases between the two ends. This CDR3 comprises 13 residues. Germline V CDR1 and CDR2: LGHDT, YNNKEL (reference sequence).

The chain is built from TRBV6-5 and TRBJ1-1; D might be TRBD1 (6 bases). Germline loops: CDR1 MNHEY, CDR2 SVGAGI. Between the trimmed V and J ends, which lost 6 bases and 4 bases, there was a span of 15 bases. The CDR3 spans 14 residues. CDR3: CASSVTGEGTEAFF. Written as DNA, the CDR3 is TGTGCCAGCAGCGTGACAGGCGAGGGCACTGAAGCTTTCTTT.

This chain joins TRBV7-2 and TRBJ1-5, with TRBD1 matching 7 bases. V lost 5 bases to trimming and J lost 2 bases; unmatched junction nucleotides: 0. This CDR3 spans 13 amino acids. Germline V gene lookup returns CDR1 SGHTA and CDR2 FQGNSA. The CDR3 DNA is TGTGCCAGCAGCGGACAGGGCAATCAGCCCCAGCATTTT. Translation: CASSGQGNQPQHF. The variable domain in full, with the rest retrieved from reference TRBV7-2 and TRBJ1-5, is GAGVSQSPSNKVTEKGKDVELRCDPISGHTALYWYRQSLGQGLEFLIYFQGNSAPDKSGLPSDRFSAERTGGSVSTLTIQRTQQEDSAVYLCASSGQGNQPQHFGDGTRLSIL.

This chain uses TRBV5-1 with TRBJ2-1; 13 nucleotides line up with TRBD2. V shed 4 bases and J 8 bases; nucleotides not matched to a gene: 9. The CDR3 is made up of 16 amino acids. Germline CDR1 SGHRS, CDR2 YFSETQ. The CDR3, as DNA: TGCGCCAGCAGCCATCGGGGACTAGCGGGGACAGATGAGCAGTTCTTC. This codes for CASSHRGLAGTDEQFF.

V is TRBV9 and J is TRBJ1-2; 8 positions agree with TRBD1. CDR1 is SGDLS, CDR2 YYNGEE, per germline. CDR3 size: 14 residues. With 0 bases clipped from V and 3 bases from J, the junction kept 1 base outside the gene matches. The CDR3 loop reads CASSVGTGYYGYTF. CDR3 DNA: TGTGCCAGCAGCGTAGGGACAGGGTACTATGGCTACACCTTC.

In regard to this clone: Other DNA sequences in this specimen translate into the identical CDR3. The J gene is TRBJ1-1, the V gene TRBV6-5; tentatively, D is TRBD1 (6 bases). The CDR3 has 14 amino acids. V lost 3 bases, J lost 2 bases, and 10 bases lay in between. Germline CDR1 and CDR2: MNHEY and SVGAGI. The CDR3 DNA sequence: TGTGCCAGCAGTTATTCGGGGGGCAACACTGAAGCTTTCTTT. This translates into CASSYSGGNTEAFF.

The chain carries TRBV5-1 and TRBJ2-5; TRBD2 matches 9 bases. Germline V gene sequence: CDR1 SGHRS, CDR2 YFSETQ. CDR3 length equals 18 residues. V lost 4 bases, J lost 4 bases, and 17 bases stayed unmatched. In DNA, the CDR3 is TGCGCCAGCAGCCAGATGTGGAGCGGGGGGAACGAGGGAGAGACCCAGTACTTC. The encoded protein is CASSQMWSGGNEGETQYF.

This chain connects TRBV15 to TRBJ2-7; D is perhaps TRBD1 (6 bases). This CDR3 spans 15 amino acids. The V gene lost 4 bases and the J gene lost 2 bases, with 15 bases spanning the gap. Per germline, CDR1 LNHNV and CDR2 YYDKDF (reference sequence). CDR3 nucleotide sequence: TGTGCCACCAGCATTGGACAGCCCCAAACCTACGAGCAGTACTTC. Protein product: CATSIGQPQTYEQYF.

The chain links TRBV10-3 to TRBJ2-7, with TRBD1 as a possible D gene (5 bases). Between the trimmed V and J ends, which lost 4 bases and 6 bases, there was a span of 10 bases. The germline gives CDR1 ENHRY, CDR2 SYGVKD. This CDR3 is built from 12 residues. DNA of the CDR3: TGTGCCATCAGTGCCGACAGTCCCGAGCAGTACTTC. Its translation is CAISADSPEQYF.